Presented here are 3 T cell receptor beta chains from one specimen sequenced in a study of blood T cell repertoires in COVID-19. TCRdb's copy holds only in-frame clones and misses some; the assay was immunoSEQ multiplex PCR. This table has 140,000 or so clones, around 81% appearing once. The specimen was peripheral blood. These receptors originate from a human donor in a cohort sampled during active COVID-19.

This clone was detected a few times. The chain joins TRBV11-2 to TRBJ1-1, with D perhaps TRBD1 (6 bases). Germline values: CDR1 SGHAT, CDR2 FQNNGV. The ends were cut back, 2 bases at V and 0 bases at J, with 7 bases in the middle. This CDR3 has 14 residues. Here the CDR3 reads CASSLQGMNTEAFF. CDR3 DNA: TGTGCCAGCAGCTTACAGGGGATGAACACTGAAGCTTTCTTT.

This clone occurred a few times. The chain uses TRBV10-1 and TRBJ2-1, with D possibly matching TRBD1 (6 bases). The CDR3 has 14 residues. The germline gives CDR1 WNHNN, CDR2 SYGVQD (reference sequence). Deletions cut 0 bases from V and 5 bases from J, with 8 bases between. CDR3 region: CASSESGANNEQFF. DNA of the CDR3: TGCGCCAGCAGTGAGTCGGGGGCAAACAATGAGCAGTTCTTC.

CDR3 protein: CASTPGGQGYYGYTF. The CDR3 coding sequence is TGTGCCAGCACACCCGGAGGACAGGGCTACTATGGCTACACCTTC. The rearrangement links TRBV28 to TRBJ1-2, with 8 bases fitting TRBD1. The CDR3 loop spans 15 amino acids. The junction had 10 bases not matched to a gene; V was cut back by 7 bases and J by 3 bases. In germline, CDR1 is MDHEN, CDR2 SYDVKM.